This T cell receptor (beta chain) was found in a study of beta chain features in type 1 diabetes. Study-level information: All of the samples together had 85 million to 130 million sorted cells examined.

Germline CDR1 reads SGHNT; CDR2 reads YENEEA. V lost 3 bases, J lost 2 bases, and 7 bases lay in between. The CDR3 loop spans 13 amino acids. Study conclusions and caveats: TCRB CDR3 length was moderately but significantly reduced in all four CD4+ subsets of Type 1 diabetes patients. Type 1 diabetes patients showed fewer insertions and more deletions at VDJ junctions. cDNA-based reads could over-represent cells with high TCR expression.

The study reverse transcribed the entire isolated RNA, so it sequenced expressed TCRB transcripts. TCRdb's copy holds only in-frame clones and misses some; the assay was immunoSEQ multiplex PCR. The data hold 150,000 or so clones, with 6.5% to 8.5% observed a single time. Comments on this clone: Its antigen is unknown.

Sorted CD4+ subsets: naive, central memory, regulatory, stem cell-like memory (CD45RO/CCR7/CD25/CD127/CD95/CD27 panel). The specimen was central memory CD4+ T cells from blood. This chain connects TRBV11-3 to TRBJ1-1, with D hard to call. The clonotype comes from a woman aged 18-29 years with type 1 diabetes. DNA for the CDR3: TGTGCCAGCAGCTTCGAGTTTAACACTGAAGCTTTCTTT. Protein: CASSFEFNTEAFF.